The rows below give T cell receptor beta chains drawn from one sample of a study of shared clonotypes between healthy human individuals. Method: immunoSEQ multiplex PCR; TCRdb's copy keeps in-frame clones and lacks some. This table has some 500,000 clones, 90% to 97% appearing once. The sample taken for sequencing was naive CD4+ T cells sorted from blood. These TCRs come from a woman aged 25-40 years in good health. The CDR3 runs from the conserved cysteine through the conserved F or W. A D gene is named only where the DNA matches it firmly. Expanded clones get a size class; other rows say once, few or many, or leave the size out.

j_gene: TRBJ1-1
abundance: .
v_gene: TRBV5-5
d_gene: .
CDR3aa: CASSLVWGNTEAFF
CDR3nt: TGTGCCAGCAGCTTGGTGTGGGGGAACACTGAAGCTTTCTTT

j_gene: TRBJ2-2
abundance: .
v_gene: TRBV29-1
d_gene: .
CDR3aa: CSVLWGNLKRELFF
CDR3nt: TGCAGCGTTTTGTGGGGGAACCTAAAAAGGGAGCTGTTTTTT

j_gene: TRBJ1-5
abundance: .
v_gene: TRBV7-9
d_gene: .
CDR3aa: CASSPGQNSNQPQHF
CDR3nt: TGTGCCAGCAGCCCCGGACAGAATAGCAATCAGCCCCAGCATTTT

j_gene: TRBJ2-7
abundance: .
v_gene: TRBV18
d_gene: TRBD1
CDR3aa: CASSQMGQGYEQYF
CDR3nt: TGTGCCAGCTCACAAATGGGACAGGGGTACGAGCAGTACTTC

j_gene: TRBJ1-2
abundance: .
v_gene: TRBV2
d_gene: .
CDR3aa: CASSPDWNYGYTF
CDR3nt: TGTGCCAGCAGTCCCGACTGGAACTATGGCTACACCTTC

j_gene: TRBJ2-1
abundance: .
v_gene: TRBV14
d_gene: .
CDR3aa: CASSQGERGLAGPYNEQFF
CDR3nt: TGTGCCAGCAGCCAAGGTGAAAGGGGGTTAGCGGGCCCCTACAATGAGCAGTTCTTC

j_gene: TRBJ1-2
abundance: .
v_gene: TRBV28
d_gene: TRBD1
CDR3aa: CASSLRGTGGRYGYTF
CDR3nt: TGTGCCAGCAGTTTACGCGGGACAGGGGGAAGGTATGGCTACACCTTC

j_gene: TRBJ1-5
abundance: .
v_gene: TRBV4-1
d_gene: .
CDR3aa: CASSQDGGAASPQHF
CDR3nt: TGCGCCAGCAGCCAAGATGGAGGGGCAGCATCGCCCCAGCATTTT

j_gene: TRBJ2-2
abundance: .
v_gene: TRBV6-5
d_gene: .
CDR3aa: CASKWQGGNTGELFF
CDR3nt: TGTGCCAGCAAATGGCAGGGGGGGAACACCGGGGAGCTGTTTTTT

j_gene: TRBJ1-5
abundance: once
v_gene: TRBV18
d_gene: .
CDR3aa: CASSLMDTMDQPQHF
CDR3nt: TGTGCCAGCTCCCTGATGGACACGATGGATCAGCCCCAGCATTTT

j_gene: TRBJ1-2
abundance: .
v_gene: TRBV28
d_gene: .
CDR3aa: CASSPDGRPNYGYTF
CDR3nt: TGTGCCAGCAGTCCCGACGGAAGACCTAACTATGGCTACACCTTC

j_gene: TRBJ2-3
abundance: once
v_gene: TRBV5-4
d_gene: .
CDR3aa: CASSFHGTDTQYF
CDR3nt: TGTGCCAGCAGCTTTCACGGCACAGATACGCAGTATTTT

j_gene: TRBJ1-4
abundance: .
v_gene: TRBV5-1
d_gene: .
CDR3aa: CASSLRGSATNEKLFF
CDR3nt: TGCGCCAGCAGCTTGAGAGGTTCTGCAACTAATGAAAAACTGTTTTTT

j_gene: TRBJ2-1
abundance: .
v_gene: TRBV5-1
d_gene: .
CDR3aa: CASSLLSSSYNEQFF
CDR3nt: TGCGCCAGCAGCTTGCTGAGTAGCTCCTACAATGAGCAGTTCTTC

j_gene: TRBJ2-3
abundance: .
v_gene: TRBV5-1
d_gene: TRBD1
CDR3aa: CASGDRVTDTQYF
CDR3nt: TGCGCCAGTGGGGACAGGGTCACAGATACGCAGTATTTT

j_gene: TRBJ2-1
abundance: once
v_gene: TRBV7-2
d_gene: TRBD2
CDR3aa: CASSSVAGGYDEQFF
CDR3nt: TGTGCCAGCAGCTCCGTAGCGGGAGGGTATGATGAGCAGTTCTTC

j_gene: TRBJ2-7
abundance: .
v_gene: TRBV5-6
d_gene: .
CDR3aa: CASTSWHSLYEQYF
CDR3nt: TGTGCCAGCACCAGTTGGCATAGCCTCTACGAGCAGTACTTC

j_gene: TRBJ2-3
abundance: .
v_gene: TRBV9
d_gene: .
CDR3aa: CASSVALATDTQYF
CDR3nt: TGTGCCAGCAGCGTAGCACTAGCCACGGATACGCAGTATTTT

j_gene: TRBJ1-5
abundance: .
v_gene: TRBV19
d_gene: TRBD1
CDR3aa: CASTQQGINNQPQHF
CDR3nt: TGTGCCAGTACGCAACAGGGGATCAACAATCAGCCCCAGCATTTT

j_gene: TRBJ2-7
abundance: .
v_gene: TRBV28
d_gene: .
CDR3aa: CASSLWGSVLPYEQYF
CDR3nt: TGTGCCAGCAGTTTATGGGGGTCGGTCCTACCCTACGAGCAGTACTTC

j_gene: TRBJ2-2
abundance: .
v_gene: TRBV7-9
d_gene: .
CDR3aa: CASSLQGSTGELFF
CDR3nt: TGTGCCAGCAGCTTGCAGGGAAGCACCGGGGAGCTGTTTTTT

j_gene: TRBJ2-5
abundance: .
v_gene: TRBV7-8
d_gene: TRBD1
CDR3aa: CASSRKGDSETQYF
CDR3nt: TGTGCCAGCAGCCGGAAGGGGGACAGTGAGACCCAGTACTTC

j_gene: TRBJ2-7
abundance: .
v_gene: TRBV6-1
d_gene: .
CDR3aa: CASSVLTGTAYEQYF
CDR3nt: TGTGCCAGCAGTGTCCTCACCGGGACGGCCTACGAGCAGTACTTC

j_gene: TRBJ2-4
abundance: .
v_gene: TRBV19
d_gene: .
CDR3aa: CASKPGTAKAKNIQYF
CDR3nt: TGTGCCAGTAAACCCGGGACCGCAAAAGCCAAAAACATTCAGTACTTC

j_gene: TRBJ2-5
abundance: once
v_gene: TRBV2
d_gene: .
CDR3aa: CASSESGASRSQETQYF
CDR3nt: TGTGCCAGCAGTGAATCGGGAGCGTCAAGATCCCAAGAGACCCAGTACTTC

j_gene: TRBJ2-7
abundance: .
v_gene: TRBV7-9
d_gene: .
CDR3aa: CASSFLTDTNYEQYF
CDR3nt: TGTGCCAGCAGCTTCCTGACCGATACCAACTACGAGCAGTACTTC

j_gene: TRBJ2-7
abundance: .
v_gene: TRBV27
d_gene: TRBD2
CDR3aa: CASSLASGGGIYEQYF
CDR3nt: TGTGCCAGCAGTTTGGCTAGCGGGGGAGGCATATACGAGCAGTACTTC

j_gene: TRBJ2-2
abundance: .
v_gene: TRBV16
d_gene: .
CDR3aa: CASSQNRDTGELFF
CDR3nt: TGTGCCAGCAGCCAAAACAGGGACACCGGGGAGCTGTTTTTT

j_gene: TRBJ1-1
abundance: .
v_gene: TRBV27
d_gene: .
CDR3aa: CASGFTANTEAFF
CDR3nt: TGTGCCAGCGGGTTTACAGCGAACACTGAAGCTTTCTTT

j_gene: TRBJ2-4
abundance: .
v_gene: TRBV4-1
d_gene: .
CDR3aa: CASSQGATGRHYIQYF
CDR3nt: TGCGCCAGCAGCCAAGGGGCTACGGGGAGGCATTACATTCAGTACTTC

j_gene: TRBJ2-1
abundance: .
v_gene: TRBV10-1
d_gene: .
CDR3aa: CARVGGYNEQFF
CDR3nt: TGCGCCAGAGTAGGAGGTTACAATGAGCAGTTCTTC

j_gene: TRBJ1-5
abundance: once
v_gene: TRBV4-2
d_gene: .
CDR3aa: CASSQEVQGHQPQHF
CDR3nt: TGTGCCAGCAGCCAAGAAGTGCAGGGGCATCAGCCCCAGCATTTT

j_gene: TRBJ1-2
abundance: .
v_gene: TRBV6-5
d_gene: .
CDR3aa: CASSYSREGYGYTF
CDR3nt: TGTGCCAGCAGTTACTCCAGGGAAGGCTATGGCTACACCTTC

j_gene: TRBJ2-6
abundance: .
v_gene: TRBV18
d_gene: .
CDR3aa: CASSRDFSSGANVLTF
CDR3nt: TGTGCCAGCTCACGAGACTTTTCCTCTGGGGCCAACGTCCTGACTTTC

j_gene: TRBJ2-5
abundance: once
v_gene: TRBV19
d_gene: .
CDR3aa: CASSITGTPWGTQYF
CDR3nt: TGTGCCAGTAGTATAACCGGAACCCCGTGGGGGACCCAGTACTTC

j_gene: TRBJ2-3
abundance: .
v_gene: TRBV9
d_gene: TRBD2
CDR3aa: CASSVLAGATDTQYF
CDR3nt: TGTGCCAGCAGCGTATTAGCGGGAGCTACAGATACGCAGTATTTT

j_gene: TRBJ2-7
abundance: .
v_gene: TRBV29-1
d_gene: TRBD2
CDR3aa: CSAQGLAGASSYEQYF
CDR3nt: TGCAGCGCGCAGGGACTAGCGGGGGCGAGCTCCTACGAGCAGTACTTC

j_gene: TRBJ2-2
abundance: .
v_gene: TRBV2
d_gene: TRBD1
CDR3aa: CASSALAGGTGELFF
CDR3nt: TGTGCCAGCAGTGCGTTGGCAGGGGGCACCGGGGAGCTGTTTTTT

j_gene: TRBJ1-1
abundance: once
v_gene: TRBV4-1
d_gene: .
CDR3aa: CASSHPGITEAFF
CDR3nt: TGCGCCAGCAGCCACCCCGGGATCACTGAAGCTTTCTTT

j_gene: TRBJ1-3
abundance: .
v_gene: TRBV27
d_gene: TRBD1
CDR3aa: CASSKTGGSGNTIYF
CDR3nt: TGTGCCAGCAGTAAAACAGGGGGCAGTGGAAACACCATATATTTT

j_gene: TRBJ2-3
abundance: once
v_gene: TRBV5-1
d_gene: .
CDR3aa: CASSIRHGDTDTQYF
CDR3nt: TGCGCCAGCAGCATCCGACACGGGGACACAGATACGCAGTATTTT

j_gene: TRBJ1-5
abundance: .
v_gene: TRBV18
d_gene: TRBD1
CDR3aa: CASSRGTENQPQHF
CDR3nt: TGTGCCAGCTCACGAGGGACAGAGAATCAGCCCCAGCATTTT

j_gene: TRBJ1-2
abundance: .
v_gene: TRBV25-1
d_gene: TRBD1
CDR3aa: CASSDGRDRADGYTF
CDR3nt: TGTGCCAGCAGTGACGGCCGGGACAGGGCCGATGGCTACACCTTC

j_gene: TRBJ1-1
abundance: .
v_gene: TRBV5-1
d_gene: .
CDR3aa: CASSLAENTEAFF
CDR3nt: TGCGCCAGCAGCTTGGCGGAGAACACTGAAGCTTTCTTT

j_gene: TRBJ2-1
abundance: .
v_gene: TRBV9
d_gene: TRBD2
CDR3aa: CASSVEGLVGRQFF
CDR3nt: TGTGCCAGCAGCGTAGAGGGACTAGTGGGTCGGCAGTTCTTC